These T cell receptor beta chains were read from a single sample in a study of blood T cell repertoires in COVID-19. TCRdb keeps only in-frame clones here, not all; method: immunoSEQ multiplex PCR. The table has about 380,000 clones, 85% to 90% seen once. Sequenced material: PBMCs or T cells enriched from blood (not recorded which). These receptors originate from a woman under 30 who had recovered from COVID-19. Each CDR3 is given with its conserved first and last residue.

>TRBJ2-3|TRBV28
CAWGGIPDTQYF
>TRBJ2-7|TRBV3-1/TRBV3-2
CASQTGGYEQYF
>TRBJ2-7|TRBV19
CATSPRSSYEQYF
>TRBJ1-2|TRBV6-5
CASSPQGYYGYTF
>TRBJ2-3|TRBV27
CASSLGTRVPDTQYF
>TRBJ2-7|TRBV5-1
CASSPASGGAHQSSYEQYF
>TRBJ2-1|TRBV5-8
CASSPFWGGDYNEQFF
>TRBJ1-6|TRBV10-3
CAISDRDRGYSPLHF
>TRBJ2-1|TRBV7-2
CASSLVIAGAKGGHEQFF
>TRBJ2-6|TRBV11-2
CASSLFQGQILPGANVLTF
>TRBJ1-2|TRBV3-1/TRBV3-2
CASSRAGVRYGYTF
>TRBJ1-2|TRBV7-3
CASSLTPGGSYGYTF
>TRBJ1-1|TRBV5-1
CASSPERGVGAEAFF
>TRBJ2-7|TRBV7-2
CASSLETVYEQYF
>TRBJ1-2|TRBV18
CASSPAGYGYTF
>TRBJ2-1|TRBV28
CASSFWGRGNEQFF
>TRBJ1-5|TRBV6-5
CASKGGNQPQHF
>TRBJ1-1|TRBV2
CASNQQAATEAFF
>TRBJ2-7|TRBV2
CASSGAGEIYEQYF
>TRBJ2-1|TRBV28
CASSLPQGHYNEQFF
>TRBJ2-6|TRBV19
CASKTDHSGANVLTF
>TRBJ1-4|TRBV6-5
CASRIGGGEKLFF
>TRBJ2-3|TRBV4-1
CASSQAAGSTTDTQYF
>TRBJ1-3|TRBV5-1
CASSLGGASFSGNTIYF
>TRBJ2-2|TRBV6-5
CASSYTGISSGELFF
>TRBJ2-5|TRBV6-2/TRBV6-3
CASSYSTSGGARETQYF
>TRBJ2-7|TRBV4-1
CASSPLPGIREQYF
>TRBJ2-7|TRBV7-8
CASSFRDSYYEQYF
>TRBJ1-1|TRBV11-2
CASSSRGQGNTEAFF
>TRBJ1-2|TRBV6-5
CASSYPGQGAGGYTF
>TRBJ1-3|TRBV7-9
CASSLTQGASGNTIYF
>TRBJ1-5|TRBV27
CASSLGWGQGQPQHF
>TRBJ1-1|TRBV4-3
CASSQDISLASTEAFF
>TRBJ2-2|TRBV6-2/TRBV6-3
CASSSGLAVANTGELFF
>TRBJ1-2|TRBV19
CASSISTGQGGYTF
>TRBJ2-2|TRBV5-4
CASSLTGQGNTGELFF
>TRBJ2-6|TRBV5-1
CASTLTSGGYYSGANVLTF
>TRBJ1-6|TRBV9
CASSPSRGSGSPLHF
>TRBJ1-1|TRBV5-1
CASRTGTNTEAFF
>TRBJ1-6|TRBV4-1
CASSQVAPEGSYNSPLHF
>TRBJ2-5|TRBV7-2
CASSLFDGGDGETQYF
>TRBJ1-2|TRBV12-3/TRBV12-4
CASSRARGGSTTF
>TRBJ1-2|TRBV29-1
CSVDGYGYTF
>TRBJ1-6|TRBV6-2/TRBV6-3
CASSQAGTGLPLHF
>TRBJ2-2|TRBV11-1
CASSAAGELFF
>TRBJ2-1|TRBV5-4
CASSFGGSSYNEQFF
>TRBJ2-7|TRBV19
CASSGVPYEQYF
>TRBJ1-6|TRBV15
CATSRGYGDGTGHSPLHF
>TRBJ2-1|TRBV7-9
CASSPSSSGGAYNEQFF
>TRBJ2-1|TRBV7-3
CASSPQAGGPYNEQFF
>TRBJ1-4|TRBV7-9
CASSEQEPNEKLFF
>TRBJ2-7|TRBV3-1/TRBV3-2
CASSHADYEQYF
>TRBJ1-2|TRBV7-2
CASSQGMNRGGYTF
>TRBJ2-1|TRBV27
CASSNQEDEQFF
>TRBJ2-3|TRBV10-3
CAISERLAGAQLYTDTQYF
>TRBJ1-2|TRBV10-3
CATRGQGAWGYTF
>TRBJ2-1|TRBV28
CASSLSWDTKTGESNEQFF
>TRBJ2-7|TRBV6-5
CASSSPLHTGEQYF
>TRBJ2-7|TRBV5-1
CASSARQGDYEQYF
>TRBJ1-2|TRBV4-3
CASSQDGGSYGYTF